This T cell receptor (beta chain) was observed in a study of blood T cell repertoires in COVID-19. Study-wide context: The cDNA or gDNA used as material had been derived from T cells, B-cell-depleted T cells, or PBMCs.

The method was immunoSEQ multiplex PCR; TCRdb's version includes in-frame clones alone and lacks a portion of them. Of 22,000 or so clones in the sample, 70% to 90% were seen once. Sequencing was performed on peripheral blood. This clonotype was obtained from a human donor in a cohort sampled during active COVID-19. The donor label of this sample is uncertain.

The CDR3 loop is CASGKRGTGQETQYF. DNA of the CDR3: TGTGCCAGCGGAAAACGGGGGACAGGGCAAGAGACCCAGTACTTC. The J gene is TRBJ2-5, the V gene TRBV28; 9 nucleotides align to TRBD1. The CDR3 extends over 15 amino acids. Germline-derived CDR1 and CDR2 are MDHEN and SYDVKM. Trimming took 8 bases from V and 2 from J; bases not matched to a gene: 9.